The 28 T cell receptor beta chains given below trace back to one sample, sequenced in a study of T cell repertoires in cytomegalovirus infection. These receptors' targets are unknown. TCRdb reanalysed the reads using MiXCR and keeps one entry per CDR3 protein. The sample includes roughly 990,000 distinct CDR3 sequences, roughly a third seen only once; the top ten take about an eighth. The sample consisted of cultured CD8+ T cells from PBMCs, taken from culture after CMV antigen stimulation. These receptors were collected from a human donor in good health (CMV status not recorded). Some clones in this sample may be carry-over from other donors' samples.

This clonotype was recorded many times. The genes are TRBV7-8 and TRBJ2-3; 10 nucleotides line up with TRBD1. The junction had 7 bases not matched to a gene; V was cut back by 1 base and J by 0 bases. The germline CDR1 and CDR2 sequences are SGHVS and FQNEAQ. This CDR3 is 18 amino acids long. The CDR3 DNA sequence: TGTGCCAGCAGCTTAGATTACGACAGGGGGCTAAGCACAGATACGCAGTATTTT. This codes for CASSLDYDRGLSTDTQYF.

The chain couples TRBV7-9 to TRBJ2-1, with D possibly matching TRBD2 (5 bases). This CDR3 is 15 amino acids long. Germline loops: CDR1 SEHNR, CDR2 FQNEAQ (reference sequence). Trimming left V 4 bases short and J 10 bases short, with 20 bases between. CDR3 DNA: TGTGCCAGCAGCTCTTCTAGCAGGTCAGAGATAGAGCAGTTCTTC. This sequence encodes CASSSSSRSEIEQFF.

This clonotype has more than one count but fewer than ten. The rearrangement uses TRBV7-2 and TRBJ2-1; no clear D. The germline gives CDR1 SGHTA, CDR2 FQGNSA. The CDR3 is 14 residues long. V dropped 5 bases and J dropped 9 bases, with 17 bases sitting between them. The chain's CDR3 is CASSPGFMPSEQFF. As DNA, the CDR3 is TGTGCCAGCAGCCCCGGATTTATGCCGTCTGAGCAGTTCTTC.

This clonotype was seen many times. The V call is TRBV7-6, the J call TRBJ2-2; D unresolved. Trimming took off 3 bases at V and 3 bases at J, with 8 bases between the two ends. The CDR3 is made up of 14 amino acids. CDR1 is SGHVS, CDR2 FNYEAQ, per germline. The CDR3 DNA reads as TGTGCCAGCAGCTTGGCATCTTACACCGGGGAGCTGTTTTTT. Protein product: CASSLASYTGELFF.

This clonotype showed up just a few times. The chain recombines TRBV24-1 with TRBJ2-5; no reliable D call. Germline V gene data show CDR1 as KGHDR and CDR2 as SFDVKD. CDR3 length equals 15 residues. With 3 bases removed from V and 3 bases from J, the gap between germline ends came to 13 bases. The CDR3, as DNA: TGTGCCACCAGTGATGGGAAAACAGAAAAAGAGACCCAGTACTTC. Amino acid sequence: CATSDGKTEKETQYF.

DNA for the CDR3: TGTGCCAGCAGCGTAGAACAGTATAGCACAGATACGCAGTATTTT. This sequence encodes CASSVEQYSTDTQYF. The chain is built from TRBV9 and TRBJ2-3, with D hard to call. Trimming took 0 bases from V and 0 from J, leaving 8 bases between them. The CDR3 covers 15 residues. CDR1 and CDR2 from the germline V gene are SGDLS and YYNGEE.

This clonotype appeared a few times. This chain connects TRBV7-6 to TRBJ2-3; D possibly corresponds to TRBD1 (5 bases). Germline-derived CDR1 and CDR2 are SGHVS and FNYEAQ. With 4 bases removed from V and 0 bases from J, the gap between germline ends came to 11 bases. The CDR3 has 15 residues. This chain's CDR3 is CASSSRDPSTDTQYF. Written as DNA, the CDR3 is TGTGCCAGCAGCTCCAGGGATCCCAGCACAGATACGCAGTATTTT.

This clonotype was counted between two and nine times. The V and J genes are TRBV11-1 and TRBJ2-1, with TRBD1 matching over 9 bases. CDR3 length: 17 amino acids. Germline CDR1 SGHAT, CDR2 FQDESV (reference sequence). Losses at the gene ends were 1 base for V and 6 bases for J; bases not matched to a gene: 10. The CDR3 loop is CASSLVSGTGLFNEQFF. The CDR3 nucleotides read TGTGCCAGCAGCTTAGTATCCGGGACAGGGCTCTTCAATGAGCAGTTCTTC. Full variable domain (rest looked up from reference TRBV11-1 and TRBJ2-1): EAEVAQSPRYKITEKSQAVAFWCDPISGHATLYWYRQILGQGPELLVQFQDESVVDDSQLPKDRFSAERLKGVDSTLKIQPAELGDSAMYLCASSLVSGTGLFNEQFFGPGTRLTVL.

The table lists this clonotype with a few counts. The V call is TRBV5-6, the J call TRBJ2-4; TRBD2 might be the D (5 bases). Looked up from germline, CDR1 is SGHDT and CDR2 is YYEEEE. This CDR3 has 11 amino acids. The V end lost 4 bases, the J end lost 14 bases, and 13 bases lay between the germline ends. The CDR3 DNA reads TGTGCCAGCAGCGGTTTCTTCGGGGAGTACTTC. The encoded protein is CASSGFFGEYF.

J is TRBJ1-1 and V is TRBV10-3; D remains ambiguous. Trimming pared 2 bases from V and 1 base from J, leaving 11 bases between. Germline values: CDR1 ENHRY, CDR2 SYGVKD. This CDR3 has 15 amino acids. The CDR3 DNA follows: TGTGCCATCAGTGAGGGGAGAGGTGGGAACACTGAAGCTTTCTTT. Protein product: CAISEGRGGNTEAFF.

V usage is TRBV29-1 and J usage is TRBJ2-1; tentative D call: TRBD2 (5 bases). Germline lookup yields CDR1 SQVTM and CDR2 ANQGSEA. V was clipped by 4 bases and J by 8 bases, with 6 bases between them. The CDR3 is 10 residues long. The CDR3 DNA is TGCAGCGTTGTGGGAGATGAGCAGTTCTTC. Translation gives CSVVGDEQFF.

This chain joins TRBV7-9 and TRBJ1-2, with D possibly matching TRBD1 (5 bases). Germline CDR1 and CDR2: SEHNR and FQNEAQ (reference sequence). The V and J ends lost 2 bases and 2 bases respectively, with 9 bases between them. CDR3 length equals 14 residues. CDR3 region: CASSLSDRNYGYTF. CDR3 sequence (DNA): TGTGCCAGCAGCTTATCCGACAGAAACTATGGCTACACCTTC.

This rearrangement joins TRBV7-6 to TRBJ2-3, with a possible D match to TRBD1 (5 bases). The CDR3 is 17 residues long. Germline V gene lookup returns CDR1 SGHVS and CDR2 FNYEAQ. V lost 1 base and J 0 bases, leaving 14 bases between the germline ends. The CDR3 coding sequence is TGTGCCAGCAGCTTAGAGTCGCAGGGATTGAGCACAGATACGCAGTATTTT. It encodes CASSLESQGLSTDTQYF.

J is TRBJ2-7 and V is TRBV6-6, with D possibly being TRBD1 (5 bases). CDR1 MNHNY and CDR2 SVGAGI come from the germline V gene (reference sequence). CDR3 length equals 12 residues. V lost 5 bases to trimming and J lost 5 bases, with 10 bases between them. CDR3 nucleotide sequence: TGTGCCAGCAGTAATAAAGGGGACGAGCAGTACGTC. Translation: CASSNKGDEQYV.

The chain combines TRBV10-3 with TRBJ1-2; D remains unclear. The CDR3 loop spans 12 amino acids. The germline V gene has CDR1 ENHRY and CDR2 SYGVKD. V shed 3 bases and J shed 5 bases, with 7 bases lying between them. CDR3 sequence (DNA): TGTGCCATCAGTGATACAGTTTATGGCTACACCTTC. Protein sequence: CAISDTVYGYTF.

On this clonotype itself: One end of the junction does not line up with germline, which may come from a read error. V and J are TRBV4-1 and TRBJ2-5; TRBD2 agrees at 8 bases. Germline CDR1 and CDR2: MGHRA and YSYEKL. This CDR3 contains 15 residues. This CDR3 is CASSQERTGGETQYF. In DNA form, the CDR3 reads TGTGCCAGCAGCCAAGAGAGGACGGGGGGGGAGACCCAGTACTTC.

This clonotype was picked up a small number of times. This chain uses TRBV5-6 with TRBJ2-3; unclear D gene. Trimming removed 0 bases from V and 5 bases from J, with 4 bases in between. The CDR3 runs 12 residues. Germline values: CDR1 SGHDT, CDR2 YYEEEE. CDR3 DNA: TGTGCCAGCAGCTTGGACGAAGATACGCAGTATTTT. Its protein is CASSLDEDTQYF.

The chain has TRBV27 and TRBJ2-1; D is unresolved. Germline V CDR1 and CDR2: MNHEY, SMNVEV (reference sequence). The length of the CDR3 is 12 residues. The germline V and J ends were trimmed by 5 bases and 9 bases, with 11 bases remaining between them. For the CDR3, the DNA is TGTGCCAGCAGTATGACCGTAGGTGAGCAGTTCTTC. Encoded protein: CASSMTVGEQFF.

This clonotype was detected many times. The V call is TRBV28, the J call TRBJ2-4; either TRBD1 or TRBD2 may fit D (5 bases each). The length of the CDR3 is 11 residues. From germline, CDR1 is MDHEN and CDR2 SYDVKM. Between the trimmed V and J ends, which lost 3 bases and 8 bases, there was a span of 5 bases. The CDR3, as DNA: TGTGCCAGCAGTTTGGGGGACATTCAGTACTTC. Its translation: CASSLGDIQYF.

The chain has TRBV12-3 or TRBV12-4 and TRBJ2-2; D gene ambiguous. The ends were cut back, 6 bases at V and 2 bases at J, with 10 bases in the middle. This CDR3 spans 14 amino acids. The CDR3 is CASRMTSNTGELFF. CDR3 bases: TGTGCCAGCAGGATGACATCTAACACCGGGGAGCTGTTTTTT.

CDR3 coding DNA: TGTGCCAGCAGTACAGCGGGGGGGCAACACACCGGGGAGCTGTTTTTT. Its protein is CASSTAGGQHTGELFF. This chain joins TRBV6-5 and TRBJ2-2; 10 positions match TRBD2. Germline V gene lookup returns CDR1 MNHEY and CDR2 SVGAGI. The CDR3 loop spans 16 amino acids. J gave up 3 bases and V 5 bases, and 6 bases lay outside the gene matches.

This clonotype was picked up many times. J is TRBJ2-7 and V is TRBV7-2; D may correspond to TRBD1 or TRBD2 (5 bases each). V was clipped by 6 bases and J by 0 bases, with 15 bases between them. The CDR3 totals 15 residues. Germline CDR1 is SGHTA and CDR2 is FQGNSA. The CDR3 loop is CASSPLAGASYEQYV. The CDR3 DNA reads TGTGCCAGCAGTCCCCTAGCCGGGGCCTCCTACGAGCAGTACGTC.

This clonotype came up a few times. The CDR3: CSARGLASTDTQYF. The CDR3 DNA follows: TGCAGTGCTAGGGGACTGGCTAGCACAGATACGCAGTATTTT. This chain connects TRBV20-1 to TRBJ2-3; a possible D gene is TRBD2 (6 bases). Germline CDR1 reads DFQATT; CDR2 reads SNEGSKA (reference sequence). CDR3 length: 14 residues. V was shortened by 3 bases and J by 0 bases, with 10 bases between the two germline ends.

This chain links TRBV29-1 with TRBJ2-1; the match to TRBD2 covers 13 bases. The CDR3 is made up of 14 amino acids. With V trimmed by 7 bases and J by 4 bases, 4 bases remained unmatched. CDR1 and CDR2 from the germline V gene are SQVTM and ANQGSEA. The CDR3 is CSGGLAGSYNEQFF. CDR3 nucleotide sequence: TGCAGCGGGGGACTAGCGGGGAGTTACAATGAGCAGTTCTTC.

CDR3 in amino acids: CASRAGYSPLHF. CDR3 bases: TGTGCCAGCAGGGCAGGTTATTCACCCCTCCACTTT. The V and J genes are TRBV27 and TRBJ1-6; D ambiguous. CDR1 is MNHEY, CDR2 SMNVEV, per germline (reference sequence). Between the trimmed V and J ends, which lost 6 bases and 8 bases, there was a span of 8 bases. The CDR3 length is 12 residues.

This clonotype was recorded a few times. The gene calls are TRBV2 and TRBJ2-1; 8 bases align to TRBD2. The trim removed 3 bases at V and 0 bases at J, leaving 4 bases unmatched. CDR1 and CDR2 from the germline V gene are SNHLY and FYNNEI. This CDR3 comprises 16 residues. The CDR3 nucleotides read TGTGCCAGCAGTGACACGGCGGGGGGCTCCTACAATGAGCAGTTCTTC. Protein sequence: CASSDTAGGSYNEQFF.

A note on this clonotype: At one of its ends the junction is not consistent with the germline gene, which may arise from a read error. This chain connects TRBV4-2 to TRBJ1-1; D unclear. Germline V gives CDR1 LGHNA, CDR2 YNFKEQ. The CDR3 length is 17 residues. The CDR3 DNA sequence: TGTGCTAGCAGCCAAGATATTCCGGGAGGGCGGAACACTGAAGCTTTCTTT. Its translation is CASSQDIPGGRNTEAFF.

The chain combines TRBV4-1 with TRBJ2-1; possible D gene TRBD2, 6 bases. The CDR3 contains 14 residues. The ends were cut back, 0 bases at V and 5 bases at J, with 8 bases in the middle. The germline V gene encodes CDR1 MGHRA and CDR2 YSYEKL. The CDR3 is CASSQEGLNNEQFF. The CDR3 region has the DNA TGCGCCAGCAGCCAAGAGGGACTTAACAATGAGCAGTTCTTC.